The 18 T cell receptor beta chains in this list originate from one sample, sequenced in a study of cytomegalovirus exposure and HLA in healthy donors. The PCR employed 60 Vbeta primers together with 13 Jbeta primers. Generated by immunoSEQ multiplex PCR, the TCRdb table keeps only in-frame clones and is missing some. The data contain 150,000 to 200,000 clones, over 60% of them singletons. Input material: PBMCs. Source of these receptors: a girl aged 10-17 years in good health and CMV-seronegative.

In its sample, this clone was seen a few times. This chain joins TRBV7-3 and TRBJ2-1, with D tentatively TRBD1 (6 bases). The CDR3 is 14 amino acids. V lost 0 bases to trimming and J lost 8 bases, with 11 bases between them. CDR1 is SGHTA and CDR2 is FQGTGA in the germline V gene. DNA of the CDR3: TGTGCCAGCAGCTTAACGTTGGGACACCATGAGCAGTTCTTC. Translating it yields CASSLTLGHHEQFF.

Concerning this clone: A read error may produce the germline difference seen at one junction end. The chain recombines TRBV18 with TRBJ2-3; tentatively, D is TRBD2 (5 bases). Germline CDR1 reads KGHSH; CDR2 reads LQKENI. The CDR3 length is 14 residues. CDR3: CASSPLGVADTQYF. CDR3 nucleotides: TGTGCCAGCTCTCCACTAGGAGTAGCAGATACGCAGTATTTT.

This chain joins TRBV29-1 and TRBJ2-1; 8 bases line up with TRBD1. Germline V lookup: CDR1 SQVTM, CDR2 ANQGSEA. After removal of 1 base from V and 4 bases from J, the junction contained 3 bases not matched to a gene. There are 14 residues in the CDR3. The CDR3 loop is CSVEGTGKYNEQFF. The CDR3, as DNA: TGCAGCGTTGAAGGGACAGGGAAGTACAATGAGCAGTTCTTC.

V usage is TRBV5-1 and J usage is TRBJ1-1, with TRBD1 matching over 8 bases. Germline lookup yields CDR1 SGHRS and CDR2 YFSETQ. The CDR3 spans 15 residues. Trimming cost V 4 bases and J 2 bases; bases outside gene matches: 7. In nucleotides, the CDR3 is TGCGCCAGCAGCACAGGGGACAGGCTCAACACTGAAGCTTTCTTT. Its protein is CASSTGDRLNTEAFF.

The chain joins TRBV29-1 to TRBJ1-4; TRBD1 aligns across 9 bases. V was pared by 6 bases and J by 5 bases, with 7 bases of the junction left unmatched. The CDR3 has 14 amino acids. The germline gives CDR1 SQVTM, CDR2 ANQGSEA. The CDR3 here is CSVETTGGNEKLFF. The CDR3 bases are TGCAGCGTGGAGACGACAGGGGGGAATGAAAAACTGTTTTTT.

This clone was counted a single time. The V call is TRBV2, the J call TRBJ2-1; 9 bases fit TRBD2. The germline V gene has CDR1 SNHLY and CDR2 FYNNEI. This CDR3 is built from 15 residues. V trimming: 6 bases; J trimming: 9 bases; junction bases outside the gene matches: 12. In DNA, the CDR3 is TGTGCCAGCAGGGCAGGGACTAGCTACGTTAGTGAGCAGTTCTTC. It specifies CASRAGTSYVSEQFF.

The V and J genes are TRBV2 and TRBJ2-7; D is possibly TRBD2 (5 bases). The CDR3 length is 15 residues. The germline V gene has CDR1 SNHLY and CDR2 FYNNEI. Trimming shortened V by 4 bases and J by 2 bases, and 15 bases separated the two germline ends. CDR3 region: CASSGTWTLTYEQYF. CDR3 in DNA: TGTGCCAGCAGTGGGACTTGGACCCTTACCTACGAGCAGTACTTC.

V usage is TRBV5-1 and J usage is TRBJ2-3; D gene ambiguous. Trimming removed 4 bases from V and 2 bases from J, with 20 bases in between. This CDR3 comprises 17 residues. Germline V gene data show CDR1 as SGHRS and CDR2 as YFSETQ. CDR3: CASSPWSLRGFTDTQYF. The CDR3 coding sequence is TGCGCCAGCAGCCCCTGGTCACTGAGAGGTTTCACAGATACGCAGTATTTT.

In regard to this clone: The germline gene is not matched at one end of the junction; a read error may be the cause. The CDR3: CASSEGSRVLLVW. DNA for the CDR3: TGTGCCAGCAGTGAAGGGAGCAGGGTGCTCCTCGTGTGG. The chain links TRBV2 to TRBJ2-7; TRBD1 is a possible D gene (5 bases). There are 13 residues in the CDR3. CDR1 is SNHLY, CDR2 FYNNEI, per germline.

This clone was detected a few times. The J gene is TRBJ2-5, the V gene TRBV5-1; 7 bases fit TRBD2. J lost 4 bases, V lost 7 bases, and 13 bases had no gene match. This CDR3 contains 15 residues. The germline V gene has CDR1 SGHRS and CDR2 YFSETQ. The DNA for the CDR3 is TGCGCCAGCGGCCGGGAGGAGAGGGTACTAGAGACCCAGTACTTC. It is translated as CASGREERVLETQYF. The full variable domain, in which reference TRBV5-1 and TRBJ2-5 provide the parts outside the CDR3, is KAGVTQTPRYLIKTRGQQVTLSCSPISGHRSVSWYQQTPGQGLQFLFEYFSETQRNKGNFPGRFSGRQFSNSRSEMNVSTLELGDSALYLCASGREERVLETQYFGPGTRLLVL.

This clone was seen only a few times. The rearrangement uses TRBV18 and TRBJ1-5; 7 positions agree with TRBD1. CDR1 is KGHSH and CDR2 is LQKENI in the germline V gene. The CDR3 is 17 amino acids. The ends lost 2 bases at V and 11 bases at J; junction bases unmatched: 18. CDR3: CASSPASEGAGSLAQHF. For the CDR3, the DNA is TGTGCCAGCTCACCAGCTAGTGAGGGGGCCGGCTCCTTAGCCCAGCATTTT.

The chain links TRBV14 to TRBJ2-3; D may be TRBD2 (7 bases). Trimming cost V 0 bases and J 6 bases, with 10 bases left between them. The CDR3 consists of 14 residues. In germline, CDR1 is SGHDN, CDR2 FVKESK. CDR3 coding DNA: TGTGCCAGCAGCCAAGATCGGGGGGCGGATACGCAGTATTTT. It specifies CASSQDRGADTQYF.

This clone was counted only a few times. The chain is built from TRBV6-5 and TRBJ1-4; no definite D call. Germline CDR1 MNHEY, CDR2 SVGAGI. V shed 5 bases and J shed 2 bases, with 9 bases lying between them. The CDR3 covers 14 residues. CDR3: CASSLGETNEKLFF. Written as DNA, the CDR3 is TGTGCCAGCAGTCTCGGAGAGACTAATGAAAAACTGTTTTTT.

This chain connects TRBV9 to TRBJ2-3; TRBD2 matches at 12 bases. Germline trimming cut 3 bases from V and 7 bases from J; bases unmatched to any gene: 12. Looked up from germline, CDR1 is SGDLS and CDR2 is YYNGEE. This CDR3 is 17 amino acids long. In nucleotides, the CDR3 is TGTGCCAGCAGCGGGAGGACTAGCGGGGCCCCAATGTATACGCAGTATTTT. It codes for CASSGRTSGAPMYTQYF.

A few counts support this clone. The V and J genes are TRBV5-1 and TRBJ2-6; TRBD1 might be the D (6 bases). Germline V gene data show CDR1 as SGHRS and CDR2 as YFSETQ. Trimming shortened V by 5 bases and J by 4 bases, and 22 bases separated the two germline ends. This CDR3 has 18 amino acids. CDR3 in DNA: TGCGCCAGCAGGACTTCCAGGGGTCAACCGGGAGGGGCCAACGTCCTGACTTTC. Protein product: CASRTSRGQPGGANVLTF.

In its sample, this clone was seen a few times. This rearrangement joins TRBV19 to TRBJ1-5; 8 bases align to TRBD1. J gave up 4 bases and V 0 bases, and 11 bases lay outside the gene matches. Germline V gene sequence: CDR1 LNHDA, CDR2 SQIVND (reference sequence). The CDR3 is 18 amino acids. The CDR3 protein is CASSIDPRTGTINQPQHF. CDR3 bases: TGTGCCAGTAGTATAGATCCAAGGACAGGGACGATTAATCAGCCCCAGCATTTT.

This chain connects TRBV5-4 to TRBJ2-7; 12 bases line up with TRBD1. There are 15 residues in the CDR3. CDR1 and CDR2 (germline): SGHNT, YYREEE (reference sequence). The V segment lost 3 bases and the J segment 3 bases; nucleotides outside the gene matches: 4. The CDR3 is CASSWGTGGNYEQYF. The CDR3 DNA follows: TGTGCCAGCAGCTGGGGGACAGGGGGCAACTACGAGCAGTACTTC.

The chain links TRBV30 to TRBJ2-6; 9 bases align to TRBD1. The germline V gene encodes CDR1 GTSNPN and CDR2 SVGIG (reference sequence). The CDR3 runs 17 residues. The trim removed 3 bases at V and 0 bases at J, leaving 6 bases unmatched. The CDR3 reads CAWSPGQGPSGANVLTF. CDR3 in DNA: TGTGCCTGGAGCCCGGGACAGGGCCCCTCTGGGGCCAACGTCCTGACTTTC.